The 22 T cell receptor beta chains below come from one sample, sequenced in a study of shared clonotypes between healthy human individuals. The table came from immunoSEQ multiplex PCR; TCRdb's copy has only in-frame clones and leaves some out. This table holds some 2.4 million clones, roughly 93% found once. The sample taken for sequencing was naive CD4+ T cells from PBMCs. The subset here: CD45RA+ positively selected. These receptors were taken from a man aged 18 to 30 in good health. Some clones in this sample may be carry-over from other donors' samples.

This clone was counted a few times. Other DNA sequences from this sample encode an identical CDR3 as well. This chain connects TRBV18 to TRBJ2-3; TRBD2 matches 11 bases. CDR3 size: 17 residues. Trimming at V came to 1 base and at J to 2 bases, leaving 5 bases not matched to a gene. Germline V gene sequence: CDR1 KGHSH, CDR2 LQKENI. As DNA, the CDR3 is TGTGCCAGCTCACCACTCGGGACTAGCGGATCCACAGATACGCAGTATTTT. This sequence encodes CASSPLGTSGSTDTQYF.

V is TRBV19 and J is TRBJ2-1; TRBD2 matches 13 bases. In germline, CDR1 is LNHDA, CDR2 SQIVND (reference sequence). The CDR3 spans 15 residues. V shed 6 bases and J 7 bases; nucleotides not matched to a gene: 6. Here the CDR3 reads CASSTSGRAFNEQFF. The CDR3 bases are TGTGCCAGTAGCACTAGCGGGAGGGCCTTTAATGAGCAGTTCTTC.

The V gene is TRBV28, the J gene TRBJ2-3, with 7 bases fitting TRBD1. Losses at the gene ends were 6 bases for V and 6 bases for J; bases not matched to a gene: 3. The CDR3 spans 12 residues. In germline, CDR1 is MDHEN, CDR2 SYDVKM. The CDR3 loop reads CASRVQGDTQYF. The CDR3 nucleotides are TGTGCCAGCAGGGTACAGGGGGATACGCAGTATTTT.

The chain carries TRBV18 and TRBJ2-7, with 8 bases lining up with TRBD1. This CDR3 spans 15 amino acids. Looked up from germline, CDR1 is KGHSH and CDR2 is LQKENI. Unmatched junction bases numbered 7, after V lost 5 bases and J lost 1 base. For the CDR3, the DNA is TGTGCCAGCTCAACTGGACAGGGTGGATCCTACGAGCAGTACTTC. This codes for CASSTGQGGSYEQYF. Variable domain in full (rest from reference TRBV18 and TRBJ2-7): NAGVMQNPRHLVRRRGQEARLRCSPMKGHSHVYWYRQLPEEGLKFMVYLQKENIIDESGMPKERFSAEFPKEGPSILRIQQVVRGDSAAYFCASSTGQGGSYEQYFGPGTRLTVT.

The chain employs TRBV7-2 and TRBJ1-4; a possible D gene is TRBD1 (5 bases). Trimming removed 4 bases from V and 5 bases from J, with 17 bases in between. CDR3 length: 16 residues. The germline V gene has CDR1 SGHTA and CDR2 FQGNSA. Written as DNA, the CDR3 is TGTGCCAGCAGCTCTGAAAGACCGGGGGGGAATGAAAAACTGTTTTTT. It codes for CASSSERPGGNEKLFF.

The V and J genes are TRBV7-6 and TRBJ1-1, with 9 bases matching TRBD1. After removal of 5 bases from V and 1 base from J, the junction contained 5 bases not matched to a gene. This CDR3 has 15 residues. Germline loops: CDR1 SGHVS, CDR2 FNYEAQ. CDR3 residues: CASSPTGGQNTEAFF. DNA for the CDR3: TGTGCCAGCAGCCCGACAGGGGGTCAGAACACTGAAGCTTTCTTT. Using reference TRBV7-6 and TRBJ1-1 for the parts outside the CDR3, the full variable domain is GAGVSQSPRYKVTKRGQDVALRCDPISGHVSLYWYRQALGQGPEFLTYFNYEAQQDKSGLPNDRFSAERPEGSISTLTIQRTEQRDSAMYRCASSPTGGQNTEAFFGQGTRLTVV.

The rearrangement joins TRBV28 to TRBJ2-7; D is ambiguous. CDR1 is MDHEN, CDR2 SYDVKM, per germline. The CDR3 spans 15 residues. V was cut by 6 bases and J by 0 bases, with 15 bases left in between. CDR3 sequence: CASSRPRFSSYEQYF. CDR3 nucleotides: TGTGCCAGCAGCCGACCAAGGTTTAGCTCCTACGAGCAGTACTTC.

This chain connects TRBV6-1 to TRBJ2-7, with TRBD2 matching over 9 bases. Germline V gene lookup returns CDR1 MNHNS and CDR2 SASEGT. The V gene end was trimmed by 7 bases and the J gene end by 3 bases; junction bases not matched to a gene: 10. There are 15 residues in the CDR3. As DNA, the CDR3 is TGTGCCAGCAACCCTGGACTAGCGCCTTACTACGAGCAGTACTTC. Translation gives CASNPGLAPYYEQYF.

The sample holds one count of this clone. The chain uses TRBV29-1 and TRBJ2-7, with 9 nucleotides matching TRBD2. The CDR3 is made up of 13 amino acids. Germline assignment: CDR1 SQVTM and CDR2 ANQGSEA. V shed 4 bases and J 6 bases; nucleotides not matched to a gene: 7. The CDR3 reads CSVGASGTLEQYF. The DNA for the CDR3 is TGCAGCGTTGGCGCTAGCGGGACCCTCGAGCAGTACTTC.

The chain recombines TRBV28 with TRBJ2-3; 7 bases fit TRBD1. This CDR3 has 17 residues. V trimming: 6 bases; J trimming: 2 bases; junction bases outside the gene matches: 14. Germline-derived CDR1 and CDR2 are MDHEN and SYDVKM. The CDR3 reads CASSLPRSDRYTDTQYF. The CDR3 region has the DNA TGTGCCAGCAGCCTCCCCCGGTCGGACAGGTACACAGATACGCAGTATTTT.

This clone was recorded once. The chain has TRBV5-3 and TRBJ2-5, with 15 bases aligning to TRBD2. TRBV5-3 is an ORF, and what it does is uncertain. The CDR3 runs 18 residues. Unmatched junction bases numbered 10, after V lost 4 bases and J lost 3 bases. The CDR3 sequence: CARSGEGLAGGQKETQYF. The CDR3 nucleotides are TGTGCCAGAAGCGGGGAGGGACTAGCGGGAGGCCAGAAAGAGACCCAGTACTTC.

The V gene is TRBV7-2, the J gene TRBJ1-1, with D hard to call. CDR3 length: 13 residues. V lost 5 bases to trimming and J lost 5 bases, with 12 bases between them. Germline V gene data show CDR1 as SGHTA and CDR2 as FQGNSA. DNA of the CDR3: TGTGCCAGCAGCACCCGGCCCCGGACTGAAGCTTTCTTT. This sequence encodes CASSTRPRTEAFF.

The chain uses TRBV5-1 and TRBJ2-7; no firm D call. This CDR3 contains 15 residues. Trimming took 4 bases from V and 2 from J, leaving 16 bases between them. From germline, CDR1 is SGHRS and CDR2 YFSETQ. Here the CDR3 reads CASSPGQERTYEQYF. CDR3 DNA sequence: TGCGCCAGCAGCCCGGGTCAGGAGAGGACCTACGAGCAGTACTTC.

This chain uses TRBV20-1 with TRBJ2-1; the D gene is possibly TRBD2 (6 bases). Germline CDR1 and CDR2: DFQATT and SNEGSKA (reference sequence). Trimming pared 5 bases from V and 10 bases from J, leaving 9 bases between. This CDR3 region has 10 residues. The CDR3 bases are TGCAGTGCTCCCCGGGGGGAGCAGTTCTTC. Translation gives CSAPRGEQFF.

The chain uses TRBV19 and TRBJ1-4, with D tentatively TRBD1 (6 bases). The CDR3 length is 14 residues. CDR1 LNHDA and CDR2 SQIVND come from the germline V gene (reference sequence). Trimming removed 8 bases at V and 1 base at J, with 11 bases between. CDR3 amino acids: CASLDRRTNEKLFF. The CDR3 nucleotides read TGTGCCAGTCTGGACAGAAGAACTAATGAAAAACTGTTTTTT.

V is TRBV11-3 and J is TRBJ2-3; 8 bases line up with TRBD2. V shed 3 bases, J shed 0 bases, and the junction held 2 bases outside the gene matches. Germline-derived CDR1 and CDR2 are SGHNT and YENEEA. The CDR3 extends over 15 amino acids. As DNA, the CDR3 is TGTGCCAGCAGCTTGAGCGGGGGTAGCACAGATACGCAGTATTTT. It is translated as CASSLSGGSTDTQYF.

The rearrangement links TRBV13 to TRBJ2-4, with 7 bases matching TRBD1. CDR1 and CDR2 from the germline V gene are PRHDT and FYEKMQ (reference sequence). This CDR3 has 17 residues. The ends lost 0 bases at V and 6 bases at J; junction bases unmatched: 11. CDR3 residues: CASSLGQGRYLGNIQYF. The CDR3 nucleotides read TGTGCCAGCAGCTTAGGACAGGGGCGATATCTGGGAAACATTCAGTACTTC. The whole variable domain, remainder taken from reference TRBV13 and TRBJ2-4, is AAGVIQSPRHLIKEKRETATLKCYPIPRHDTVYWYQQGPGQDPQFLISFYEKMQSDKGSIPDRFSAQQFSDYHSELNMSSLELGDSALYFCASSLGQGRYLGNIQYFGAGTRLSVL.

The CDR3 DNA reads TGTGCCAGCAGTGAAGTGGCGGGAGCTTCATACAATGAGCAGTTCTTC. This sequence encodes CASSEVAGASYNEQFF. This chain joins TRBV6-1 and TRBJ2-1, with 7 bases identical to TRBD2. CDR1 is MNHNS, CDR2 SASEGT, per germline. The CDR3 loop spans 16 amino acids. V gave up 1 base and J gave up 4 bases; unmatched junction bases: 7.

A single count supports this clone. V gene TRBV28 combines with J gene TRBJ1-1; 8 bases map to TRBD1. The V segment lost 1 base and the J segment 6 bases; nucleotides outside the gene matches: 13. The CDR3 is 17 residues long. Germline V lookup: CDR1 MDHEN, CDR2 SYDVKM. The CDR3 DNA follows: TGTGCCAGCAGTTTATTTTATTCGAGCAGGGGGCGCTCTGAAGCTTTCTTT. Protein product: CASSLFYSSRGRSEAFF.

CDR3 in amino acids: CAINDPGGTDTQYF. CDR3 nucleotide sequence: TGTGCCATCAACGATCCCGGGGGCACAGATACGCAGTATTTT. V is TRBV19 and J is TRBJ2-3; TRBD2 is a possible D gene (5 bases). Trimming stripped 10 bases from V and 1 base from J, with 15 bases between. Germline CDR1 is LNHDA and CDR2 is SQIVND (reference sequence). This CDR3 comprises 14 residues.

This chain connects TRBV5-1 to TRBJ1-4; D not certain. Trimming took 2 bases from V and 8 from J, leaving 10 bases between them. CDR3 length equals 13 residues. Germline loops: CDR1 SGHRS, CDR2 YFSETQ. CDR3 nucleotide sequence: TGCGCCAGCAGCTTCGACATAGAAGAAAAACTGTTTTTT. This codes for CASSFDIEEKLFF.

The chain combines TRBV9 with TRBJ1-2; tentative D call: TRBD1 (5 bases). Trimming removed 1 base at V and 6 bases at J, with 19 bases between. The CDR3 extends over 16 amino acids. The germline V gene has CDR1 SGDLS and CDR2 YYNGEE. CDR3 sequence: CASSVKGLGGGDGYTF. CDR3 sequence (DNA): TGTGCCAGCAGCGTAAAGGGCTTGGGGGGAGGAGATGGCTACACCTTC.